The 30 T cell receptor beta chains below all came from one sample that was sequenced in a study of blood T cell repertoires in COVID-19. The data were produced by immunoSEQ multiplex PCR, yet TCRdb's version contains in-frame clones alone and is incomplete. The table records about 77,000 clones, approximately 88% of them present only once. Sequencing was performed on peripheral blood. The receptor set was obtained from a woman over 75 with acute or convalescent COVID-19.

The CDR3 nucleotides read TGTGCCAGCAGCCACAGGGACGGCTATGGCTACACCTTC. Encoded protein: CASSHRDGYGYTF. The chain combines TRBV11-3 with TRBJ1-2; D might be TRBD1 (6 bases). Germline CDR1 is SGHNT and CDR2 is YENEEA. The ends were cut back, 5 bases at V and 4 bases at J, with 11 bases in the middle. The length of the CDR3 is 13 residues.

This clone has a handful of counts. The J gene is TRBJ2-5, the V gene TRBV5-6, with 7 bases identical to TRBD2. This CDR3 is built from 16 residues. Germline CDR1 SGHDT, CDR2 YYEEEE. V gave up 4 bases and J gave up 1 base; unmatched junction bases: 10. CDR3 sequence reads: CASSPGGRGLQETQYF. Written as DNA, the CDR3 is TGTGCCAGCAGCCCCGGGGGGAGGGGCCTCCAAGAGACCCAGTACTTC.

The chain recombines TRBV3-1 (or the pseudogene TRBV3-2) with TRBJ2-1, with 7 bases matching TRBD2. Germline loops: CDR1 LGHDT, CDR2 YNNKEL (reference sequence). The CDR3 is 14 amino acids. The trim removed 3 bases at V and 10 bases at J, leaving 9 bases unmatched. CDR3 sequence (DNA): TGTGCCAGCAGCCAGCGGGGGAAGGCTGGAGAGCAGTTCTTC. Its translation is CASSQRGKAGEQFF.

The chain recombines TRBV9 with TRBJ2-1, with 9 bases aligning to TRBD2. The CDR3 has 15 amino acids. Germline V gives CDR1 SGDLS, CDR2 YYNGEE. The ends lost 0 bases at V and 10 bases at J; junction bases unmatched: 8. The CDR3 protein is CASSVDVSGGREQFF. In DNA, the CDR3 is TGTGCCAGCAGCGTAGACGTTAGCGGGGGCAGGGAGCAGTTCTTC.

The V and J genes are TRBV7-2 and TRBJ2-1; possibly TRBD2 for D (6 bases). The CDR3 consists of 15 residues. The V and J ends lost 5 bases and 3 bases respectively, with 14 bases between them. CDR1 is SGHTA and CDR2 is FQGNSA in the germline V gene. The CDR3 region has the DNA TGTGCCAGCAGCCTGGGACTTTTTAACTACAATGAGCAGTTCTTC. It translates to CASSLGLFNYNEQFF.

This chain uses TRBV6-2 or TRBV6-3 with TRBJ1-3, with a weak D call TRBD1 (5 bases). Trimming cost V 2 bases and J 0 bases, with 14 bases left between them. CDR3 size: 17 residues. Germline values: CDR1 MNHEY, CDR2 SVGEGT. The CDR3 DNA reads TGTGCCAGCAGTTACCCGGGACTGCCGAGCTCTGGAAACACCATATATTTT. It is translated as CASSYPGLPSSGNTIYF.

The V and J genes are TRBV6-5 and TRBJ2-4; TRBD2 agrees at 11 bases. With 2 bases clipped from V and 6 bases from J, the junction kept 6 bases outside the gene matches. Germline lookup yields CDR1 MNHEY and CDR2 SVGAGI. The CDR3 is made up of 16 amino acids. The CDR3 here is CASSYITSGRANIQYF. In DNA form, the CDR3 reads TGTGCCAGCAGTTACATCACTAGCGGGAGAGCAAACATTCAGTACTTC.

The CDR3 nucleotides read TGTGCCAGCAGCCAACAGGGGGGGCACACTGAAGCTTTCTTT. This gives the protein CASSQQGGHTEAFF. The chain employs TRBV7-3 and TRBJ1-1; 8 bases match TRBD1. The CDR3 runs to 14 residues. V lost 5 bases, J lost 3 bases, and 5 bases stayed unmatched. Germline values: CDR1 SGHTA, CDR2 FQGTGA. Drawing the rest from reference TRBV7-3 and TRBJ1-1, the complete variable domain is GAGVSQTPSNKVTEKGKYVELRCDPISGHTALYWYRQSLGQGPEFLIYFQGTGAADDSGLPNDRFFAVRPEGSVSTLKIQRTERGDSAVYLCASSQQGGHTEAFFGQGTRLTVV.

Only one count was recorded for this clone. The chain combines TRBV27 with TRBJ2-2; 9 bases are shared with TRBD2. The germline V gene encodes CDR1 MNHEY and CDR2 SMNVEV (reference sequence). The V segment lost 6 bases and the J segment 2 bases; nucleotides outside the gene matches: 7. The CDR3 totals 16 residues. CDR3 coding DNA: TGTGCCAGCAGAGCGGGCGGGAGGGTTAACACCGGGGAGCTGTTTTTT. Translating it yields CASRAGGRVNTGELFF.

The chain joins TRBV6-2 or TRBV6-3 to TRBJ2-2, with D perhaps TRBD2 (6 bases). CDR1 and CDR2 (germline): MNHEY, SVGEGT. Trimming cost V 3 bases and J 4 bases, with 9 bases left between them. This CDR3 region has 14 residues. The CDR3 nucleotides are TGTGCCAGCAGTTATGGAGGGTCCACCGGGGAGCTGTTTTTT. Translating it yields CASSYGGSTGELFF.

The rearrangement links TRBV19 to TRBJ2-1, with D possibly being TRBD2 (6 bases). There are 16 residues in the CDR3. Germline loops: CDR1 LNHDA, CDR2 SQIVND (reference sequence). Between the trimmed V and J ends, which lost 6 bases and 0 bases, there was a span of 15 bases. The CDR3 nucleotides are TGTGCCAGTAGCAGCTGGGCGGGGAGCTCCTACAATGAGCAGTTCTTC. Translation gives CASSSWAGSSYNEQFF.

V gene TRBV27 combines with J gene TRBJ1-2, with 10 positions matching TRBD1. Trimming took 4 bases from V and 3 from J; bases not matched to a gene: 5. The germline V gene has CDR1 MNHEY and CDR2 SMNVEV (reference sequence). The length of the CDR3 is 15 residues. In DNA, the CDR3 is TGTGCCAGCAGTTCCCTCGGGACAGGGGACTATGGCTACACCTTC. The encoded protein is CASSSLGTGDYGYTF.

This rearrangement joins TRBV6-2 or TRBV6-3 to TRBJ1-2, with 9 bases matching TRBD1. The CDR3 runs 16 residues. Germline V gives CDR1 MNHEY, CDR2 SVGEGT. V dropped 5 bases and J dropped 5; count of bases not matched to a gene: 12. The CDR3 here is CASSQPPGQGLYGYTF. CDR3 sequence (DNA): TGTGCCAGCAGTCAACCTCCGGGACAGGGATTATATGGCTACACCTTC.

The rearrangement links TRBV10-2 to TRBJ2-7; TRBD1 matches 7 bases. Germline V gives CDR1 WSHSY, CDR2 SAAADI. J was trimmed by 1 base and V by 6 bases; bases with no gene match: 6. There are 14 residues in the CDR3. CDR3 nucleotides: TGCGCCAGCAGCCGGGACAGAACTTCCTACGAGCAGTACTTC. It is translated as CASSRDRTSYEQYF.

In this sample, this clone turned up a few times. The sample contains more than one DNA sequence encoding this CDR3. The rearrangement joins TRBV5-4 to TRBJ2-1; the D gene is possibly TRBD1 (5 bases). Trimming took 0 bases from V and 8 from J, leaving 9 bases between them. Germline values: CDR1 SGHNT, CDR2 YYREEE (reference sequence). The CDR3 contains 13 residues. CDR3 DNA: TGTGCCAGCAGCTTGGAGCAGGGTGATGAGCAGTTCTTC. It encodes CASSLEQGDEQFF.

This clone was seen only a few times. This chain uses TRBV7-8 with TRBJ1-1; D not resolved. Trimming left V 0 bases short and J 1 base short, with 6 bases between. The CDR3 contains 14 residues. Germline V gene sequence: CDR1 SGHVS, CDR2 FQNEAQ. CDR3 amino acids: CASSLAQWNTEAFF. The DNA of the CDR3 is TGTGCCAGCAGCTTAGCACAGTGGAACACTGAAGCTTTCTTT. The variable domain in full, with the rest retrieved from reference TRBV7-8 and TRBJ1-1, is GAGVSQSPRYKVAKRGQDVALRCDPISGHVSLFWYQQALGQGPEFLTYFQNEAQLDKSGLPSDRFFAERPEGSVSTLKIQRTQQEDSAVYLCASSLAQWNTEAFFGQGTRLTVV.

The CDR3: CASSFSAGQGDTQYF. DNA of the CDR3: TGTGCCAGCAGCTTCTCCGCGGGCCAAGGGGATACGCAGTATTTT. This chain links TRBV7-2 with TRBJ2-3; D is perhaps TRBD2 (5 bases). The CDR3 length is 15 residues. The V end lost 3 bases, the J end lost 6 bases, and 16 bases lay between the germline ends. CDR1 is SGHTA, CDR2 FQGNSA, per germline.

This clone was found once. The chain couples TRBV2 to TRBJ1-6; 9 bases agree with TRBD1. From germline, CDR1 is SNHLY and CDR2 FYNNEI. The CDR3 has 14 amino acids. The junction had 6 bases not matched to a gene; V was cut back by 10 bases and J by 5 bases. CDR3 coding DNA: TGTGCCAACAAACGGGACAGGGATAATTCACCCCTCCACTTT. Amino acids: CANKRDRDNSPLHF.

The chain recombines TRBV10-2 with TRBJ2-7, with 9 bases that match TRBD2. Germline-derived CDR1 and CDR2 are WSHSY and SAAADI. The CDR3 loop spans 16 amino acids. J gave up 0 bases and V 7 bases, and 10 bases lay outside the gene matches. CDR3 residues: CASTRNSGRGSYEQYF. The CDR3, as DNA: TGCGCCAGCACGAGAAATAGCGGGAGAGGCTCCTACGAGCAGTACTTC.

The CDR3 spells CASSFIGGNYEQYF. CDR3 sequence (DNA): TGTGCCAGCAGCTTCATCGGGGGAAACTACGAGCAGTACTTC. This chain uses TRBV5-5 with TRBJ2-7; the D gene is possibly TRBD2 (6 bases). V lost 2 bases, J lost 3 bases, and 12 bases lay in between. Germline V gene sequence: CDR1 SGHKS, CDR2 YYEKEE (reference sequence). This CDR3 spans 14 amino acids.

The chain couples TRBV6-1 to TRBJ2-5; 10 bases are a match to TRBD2. Germline trimming cut 4 bases from V and 4 bases from J; bases unmatched to any gene: 9. CDR3 length: 16 amino acids. Germline V gene sequence: CDR1 MNHNS, CDR2 SASEGT. CDR3 residues: CASSGLAGVGGETQYF. The CDR3 DNA reads TGTGCCAGCAGTGGGCTAGCGGGAGTCGGGGGAGAGACCCAGTACTTC.

The rearrangement links TRBV3-1 (or the pseudogene TRBV3-2) to TRBJ2-7, with D unclear. The CDR3 loop spans 13 amino acids. The germline CDR1 and CDR2 sequences are LGHDT and YNNKEL (reference sequence). Between the trimmed V and J ends, which lost 3 bases and 0 bases, there was a span of 6 bases. The CDR3 protein is CASSQRSSYEQYF. The CDR3 DNA sequence: TGTGCCAGCAGCCAGAGAAGCTCCTACGAGCAGTACTTC.

The V call is TRBV19, the J call TRBJ2-5; TRBD1 agrees at 7 bases. Germline loops: CDR1 LNHDA, CDR2 SQIVND (reference sequence). J gave up 5 bases and V 1 base, and 7 bases lay outside the gene matches. This CDR3 region has 15 residues. CDR3 sequence: CASSIGNRGHETQYF. The CDR3 DNA reads as TGTGCCAGTAGTATAGGTAACAGGGGTCATGAGACCCAGTACTTC. Looking up the rest from reference TRBV19 and TRBJ2-5 gives the full variable domain: DGGITQSPKYLFRKEGQNVTLSCEQNLNHDAMYWYRQDPGQGLRLIYYSQIVNDFQKGDIAEGYSVSREKKESFPLTVTSAQKNPTAFYLCASSIGNRGHETQYFGPGTRLLVL.

The gene calls are TRBV6-7 and TRBJ1-2; no reliable D call. TRBV6-7 is annotated as an ORF whose role is uncertain. V was clipped by 11 bases and J by 1 base, with 11 bases between them. The CDR3 length is 12 residues. The CDR3 sequence: CAQPRSNYGYTF. The CDR3 DNA is TGTGCCCAACCCCGGAGTAACTATGGCTACACCTTC.

CDR3: CASSQIVLNTEAFF. For the CDR3, the DNA is TGTGCCAGCAGTCAAATAGTCCTAAACACTGAAGCTTTCTTT. The J gene is TRBJ1-1, the V gene TRBV5-6; unclear D gene. The CDR3 sequence is 14 residues long. The V gene's germline CDR1 is SGHDT and CDR2 YYEEEE. The germline V and J ends were trimmed by 5 bases and 2 bases, with 13 bases remaining between them.

This clone was seen a single time. V gene TRBV5-8 combines with J gene TRBJ1-2, with TRBD1 as a possible D gene (6 bases). Trimming stripped 0 bases from V and 4 bases from J, with 13 bases between. The CDR3 length is 15 residues. The germline CDR1 and CDR2 sequences are SGHTS and YDEGEE. This CDR3 is CASSLAGGPGYGYTF. CDR3 bases: TGTGCCAGCAGCTTGGCGGGGGGGCCCGGCTATGGCTACACCTTC.

This rearrangement joins TRBV6-4 to TRBJ2-1, with 12 bases that match TRBD2. The V and J ends lost 5 bases and 0 bases, in that order; junction bases with no gene match: 8. CDR1 and CDR2 (germline): MRHNA, SNTAGT. The CDR3 runs to 18 residues. This CDR3 is CASSQQLAGGSSYNEQFF. For the CDR3, the DNA is TGTGCCAGCAGTCAACAACTAGCGGGGGGAAGCTCCTACAATGAGCAGTTCTTC.

This sequence joins TRBV7-2 and TRBJ1-2; D possibly corresponds to TRBD1 (6 bases). The CDR3 contains 14 residues. Trimming pared 1 base from V and 2 bases from J, leaving 8 bases between. Germline V gives CDR1 SGHTA, CDR2 FQGNSA. CDR3 in amino acids: CASSLGGTNYGYTF. Written as DNA, the CDR3 is TGTGCCAGCAGCTTAGGGGGGACAAACTATGGCTACACCTTC.

CDR3 nucleotides: TGTGCCAGCGGAGGGGGGGTGGCCCCCGAGCAGTACTTC. This encodes CASGGGVAPEQYF. The V call is TRBV6-5, the J call TRBJ2-7; weak D call: TRBD2 (7 bases). Germline CDR1 reads MNHEY; CDR2 reads SVGAGI. The CDR3 is 13 residues long. The V gene lost 8 bases and the J gene lost 6 bases, with 17 bases spanning the gap.

This clone has a single count. The genes are TRBV6-6 and TRBJ1-6; perhaps TRBD1 as D (5 bases). The germline gives CDR1 MNHNY, CDR2 SVGAGI (reference sequence). The CDR3 covers 12 residues. The V and J ends lost 10 bases and 7 bases respectively, with 11 bases between them. The CDR3 reads CATTQGNSPLHF. DNA for the CDR3: TGTGCCACCACCCAGGGAAATTCACCCCTCCACTTT.